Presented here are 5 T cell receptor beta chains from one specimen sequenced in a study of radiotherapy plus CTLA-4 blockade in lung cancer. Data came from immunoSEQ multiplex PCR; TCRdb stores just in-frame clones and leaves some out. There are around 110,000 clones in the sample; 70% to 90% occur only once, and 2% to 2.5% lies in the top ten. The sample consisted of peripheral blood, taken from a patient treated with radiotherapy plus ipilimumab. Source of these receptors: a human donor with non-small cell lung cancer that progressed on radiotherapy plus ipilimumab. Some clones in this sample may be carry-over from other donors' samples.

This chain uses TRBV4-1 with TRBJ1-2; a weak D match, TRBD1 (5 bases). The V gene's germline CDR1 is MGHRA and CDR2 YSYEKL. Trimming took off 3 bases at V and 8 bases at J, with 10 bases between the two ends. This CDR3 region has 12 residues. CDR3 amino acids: CASSQGVRGYTF. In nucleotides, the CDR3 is TGCGCCAGCAGCCAGGGGGTACGGGGCTACACCTTC.

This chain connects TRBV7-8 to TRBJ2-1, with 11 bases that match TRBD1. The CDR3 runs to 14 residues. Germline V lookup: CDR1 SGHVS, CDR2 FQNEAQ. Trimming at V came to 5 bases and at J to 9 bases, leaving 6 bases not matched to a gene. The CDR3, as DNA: TGTGCCAGCAGCCCGGGACAGGGGGTAGGTGAGCAGTTCTTC. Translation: CASSPGQGVGEQFF.

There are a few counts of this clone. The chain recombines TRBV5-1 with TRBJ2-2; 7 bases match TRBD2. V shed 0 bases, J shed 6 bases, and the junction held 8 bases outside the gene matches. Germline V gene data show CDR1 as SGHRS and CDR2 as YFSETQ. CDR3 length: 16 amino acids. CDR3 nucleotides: TGCGCCAGCAGCTTGGAAGGGAGGGCTGGCGCCGGGGAGCTGTTTTTT. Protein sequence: CASSLEGRAGAGELFF.

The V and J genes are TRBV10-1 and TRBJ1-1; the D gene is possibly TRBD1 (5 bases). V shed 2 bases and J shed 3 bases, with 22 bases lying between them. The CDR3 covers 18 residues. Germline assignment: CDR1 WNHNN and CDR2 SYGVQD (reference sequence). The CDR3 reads CASSEEGSGADRDTEAFF. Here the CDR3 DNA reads TGCGCCAGCAGTGAGGAAGGGAGTGGGGCAGATAGGGACACTGAAGCTTTCTTT.

For the CDR3, the DNA is TGTGCCAGCAGCGAGGGGACAGGGCCTGGAAACACCATATATTTT. As protein: CASSEGTGPGNTIYF. This chain connects TRBV9 to TRBJ1-3, with 9 bases aligning to TRBD1. J lost 2 bases, V lost 3 bases, and 3 bases had no gene match. The CDR3 covers 15 residues. Per germline, CDR1 SGDLS and CDR2 YYNGEE.